The present T cell receptor beta chain was sequenced within a study of blood T cells in healthy people across ages. Study-level information: Capture by template switching was about one barcoded beta molecule per two T cells. Study results and limitations: Expanded clonotype changes were possibly confounded by unknown donor CMV status.

In this sample, this clonotype turned up once. Its antigen is still unknown. Combining a sample-barcoded 5' primer with a J-beta primer mix, a second PCR ran for about 6 to 11 cycles. One entry per CDR3 protein results from TCRdb running MiXCR on the 5' RACE reads. The table has about 1 million distinct CDR3 sequences, around 43% seen once; the top ten hold over 15%. Donation came from healthy Caucasian individuals in Russia who were aged 6 to 90. The extraction recovered at least 5.5 micrograms of total RNA per sample. Sequenced input: blood. This TCR was recovered from a woman aged 55-69 years in good health.

CDR3 in DNA: TGTGCCAGCAGCTTACCTCACAGGGCGAGCTCCTACGAGCAGTACTTC. It codes for CASSLPHRASSYEQYF. The chain uses TRBV5-6 and TRBJ2-7; possibly TRBD1 for D (6 bases). This CDR3 spans 16 amino acids. Germline V gene lookup returns CDR1 SGHDT and CDR2 YYEEEE. V shed 2 bases and J shed 0 bases, with 15 bases lying between them. The variable domain in full, with the rest retrieved from reference TRBV5-6 and TRBJ2-7, is DAGVTQSPTHLIKTRGQQVTLRCSPKSGHDTVSWYQQALGQGPQFIFQYYEEEERQRGNFPDRFSGHQFPNYSSELNVNALLLGDSALYLCASSLPHRASSYEQYFGPGTRLTVT.